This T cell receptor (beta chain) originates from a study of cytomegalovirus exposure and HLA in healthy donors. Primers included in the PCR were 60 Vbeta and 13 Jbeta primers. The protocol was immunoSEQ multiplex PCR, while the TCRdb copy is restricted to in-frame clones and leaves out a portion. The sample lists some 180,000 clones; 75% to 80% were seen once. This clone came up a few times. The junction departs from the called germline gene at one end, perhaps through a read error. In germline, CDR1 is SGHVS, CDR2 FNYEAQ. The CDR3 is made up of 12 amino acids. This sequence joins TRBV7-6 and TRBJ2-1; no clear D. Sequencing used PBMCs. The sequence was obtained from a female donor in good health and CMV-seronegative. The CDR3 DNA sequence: TGTGCCAGCAGTCACTCCCACAATGAGCAGTTCTTC. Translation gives CASSHSHNEQFF.